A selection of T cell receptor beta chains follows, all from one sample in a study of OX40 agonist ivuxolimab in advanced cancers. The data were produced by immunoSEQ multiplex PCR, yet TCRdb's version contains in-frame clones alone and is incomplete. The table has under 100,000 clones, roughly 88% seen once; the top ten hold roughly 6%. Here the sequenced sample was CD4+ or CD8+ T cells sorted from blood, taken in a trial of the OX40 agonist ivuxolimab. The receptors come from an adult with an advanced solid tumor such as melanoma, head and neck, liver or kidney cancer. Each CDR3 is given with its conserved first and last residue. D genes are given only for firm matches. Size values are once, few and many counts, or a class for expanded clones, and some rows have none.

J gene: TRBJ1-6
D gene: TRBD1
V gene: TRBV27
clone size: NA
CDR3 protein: CASSLDRFRTPYNSPLHF
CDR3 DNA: TGTGCCAGCTCCTTGGACAGGTTCCGGACACCATATAATTCACCCCTCCACTTT

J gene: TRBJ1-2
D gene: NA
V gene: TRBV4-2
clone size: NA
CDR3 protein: CASSQDISNYGYTF
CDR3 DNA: TGTGCCAGCAGCCAAGACATTTCTAACTATGGCTACACCTTC

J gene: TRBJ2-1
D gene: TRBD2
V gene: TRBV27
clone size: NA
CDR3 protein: CASSQTLAGVFNEQFF
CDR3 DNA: TGTGCCAGCAGCCAGACCCTAGCGGGAGTATTCAATGAGCAGTTCTTC

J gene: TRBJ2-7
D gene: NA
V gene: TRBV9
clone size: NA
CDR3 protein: CASSVATGTYEQYF
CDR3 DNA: TGTGCCAGCAGCGTCGCCACAGGGACCTACGAGCAGTACTTC

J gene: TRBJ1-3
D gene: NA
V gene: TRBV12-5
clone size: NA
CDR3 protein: CASGFPTDISSGNTIYF
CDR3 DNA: TGTGCTAGTGGTTTTCCCACGGACATCAGCTCTGGAAACACCATATATTTT

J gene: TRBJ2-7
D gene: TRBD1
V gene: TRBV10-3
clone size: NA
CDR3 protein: CASSYTLTGGGEQYF
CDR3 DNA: TGTGCCAGCAGTTACACCCTGACAGGGGGCGGCGAGCAGTACTTC

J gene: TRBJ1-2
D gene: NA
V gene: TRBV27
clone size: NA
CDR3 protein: CASTPSRGERDYGYTF
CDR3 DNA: TGTGCCAGCACCCCAAGTCGCGGGGAGCGGGACTATGGCTACACCTTC

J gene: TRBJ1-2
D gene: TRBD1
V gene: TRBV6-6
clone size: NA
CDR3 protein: CASSYRGGRGNYGYTF
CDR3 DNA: TGTGCCAGCAGTTACCGAGGGGGCAGAGGGAACTATGGCTACACCTTC

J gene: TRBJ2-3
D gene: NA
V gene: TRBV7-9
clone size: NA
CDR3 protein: CASILGGTDTQYF
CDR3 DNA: TGTGCCAGCATTTTAGGGGGTACAGATACGCAGTATTTT

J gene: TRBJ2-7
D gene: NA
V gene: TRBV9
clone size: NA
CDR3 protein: CASSVDQGGLSGEQYF
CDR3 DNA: TGTGCCAGCAGCGTAGACCAGGGCGGACTATCGGGCGAGCAGTACTTC

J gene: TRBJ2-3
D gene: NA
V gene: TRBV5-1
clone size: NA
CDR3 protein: CASSLVLAQDTQYF
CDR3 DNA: TGCGCCAGCAGCTTGGTGCTAGCCCAAGATACGCAGTATTTT

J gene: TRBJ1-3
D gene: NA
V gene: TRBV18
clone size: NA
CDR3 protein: CASSPGQTRGNTIYF
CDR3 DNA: TGTGCCAGCTCACCTGGACAGACTAGAGGAAACACCATATATTTT

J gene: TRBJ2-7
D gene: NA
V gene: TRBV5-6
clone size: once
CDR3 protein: CASSYGGNSYEQYF
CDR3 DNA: TGTGCCAGCAGCTACGGAGGCAATTCCTACGAGCAGTACTTC

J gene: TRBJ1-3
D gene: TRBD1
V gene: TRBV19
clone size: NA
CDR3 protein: CASSPYRGQGNTIYF
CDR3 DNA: TGTGCCAGTAGTCCCTACAGGGGGCAAGGAAACACCATATATTTT

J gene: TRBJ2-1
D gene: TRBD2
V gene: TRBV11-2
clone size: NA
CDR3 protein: CASRFLAGGDNEQFF
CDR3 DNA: TGTGCCAGCCGGTTTCTAGCGGGAGGTGACAATGAGCAGTTCTTC

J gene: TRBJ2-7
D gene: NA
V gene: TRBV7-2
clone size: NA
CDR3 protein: CASSLLAYSFAGEQYF
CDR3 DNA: TGTGCCAGCAGCTTACTAGCGTACTCCTTTGCTGGCGAGCAGTACTTC

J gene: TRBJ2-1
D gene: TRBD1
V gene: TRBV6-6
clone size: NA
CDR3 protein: CASSSGQGNYNEQFF
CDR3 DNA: TGTGCCAGCAGCAGTGGACAGGGGAACTACAATGAGCAGTTCTTC

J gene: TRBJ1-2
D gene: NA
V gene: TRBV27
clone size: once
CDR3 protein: CASSGNYWLKDLWHTF
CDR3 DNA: TGTGCCAGCAGTGGCAACTACTGGCTGAAAGACCTATGGCACACCTTC

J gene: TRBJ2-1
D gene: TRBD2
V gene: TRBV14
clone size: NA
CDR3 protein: CASSQDPPSGIYTNEQFF
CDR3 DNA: TGTGCCAGCAGCCAAGACCCGCCCAGCGGGATTTATACGAATGAGCAGTTCTTC

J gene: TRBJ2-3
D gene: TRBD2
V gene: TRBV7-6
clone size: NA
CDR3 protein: CASSPRGGLTDTQYF
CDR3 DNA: TGTGCCAGCAGCCCACGCGGGGGGCTCACAGATACGCAGTATTTT

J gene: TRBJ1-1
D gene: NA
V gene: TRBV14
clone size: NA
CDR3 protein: CASSQDLRGRAFF
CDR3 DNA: TGTGCCAGCAGCCAAGACCTACGGGGAAGAGCTTTCTTT

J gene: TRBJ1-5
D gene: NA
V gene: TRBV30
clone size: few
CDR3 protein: CAWAVGGNQPQHF
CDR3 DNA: TGTGCCTGGGCCGTGGGGGGGAACCAGCCCCAGCATTTT

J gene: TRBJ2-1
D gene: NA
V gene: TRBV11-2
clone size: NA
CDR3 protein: CASSLLYTASEQFF
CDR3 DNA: TGTGCCAGCAGCTTACTTTATACTGCGAGTGAGCAGTTCTTC

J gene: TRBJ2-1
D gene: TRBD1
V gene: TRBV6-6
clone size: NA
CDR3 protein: CASVTGTGSYNEQFF
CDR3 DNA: TGTGCCAGCGTCACCGGGACAGGGTCCTACAATGAGCAGTTCTTC

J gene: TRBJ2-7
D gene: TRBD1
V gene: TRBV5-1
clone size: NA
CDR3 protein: CASNGQGAGEQYF
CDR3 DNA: TGCGCCAGCAATGGACAGGGGGCAGGTGAGCAGTACTTC

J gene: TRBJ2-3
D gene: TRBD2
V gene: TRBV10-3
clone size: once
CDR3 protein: CASSGGAEDTQYF
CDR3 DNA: TGTGCCAGTAGCGGGGGGGCTGAAGATACGCAGTATTTT

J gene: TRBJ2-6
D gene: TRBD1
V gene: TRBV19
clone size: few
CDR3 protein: CASSIVQGTTNGGVLTF
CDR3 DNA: TGTGCCAGTAGTATAGTACAGGGGACAACGAACGGAGGCGTCCTGACTTTC

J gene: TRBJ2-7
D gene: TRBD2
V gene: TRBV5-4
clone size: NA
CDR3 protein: CASSPTQAGGSYEQYF
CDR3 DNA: TGTGCCAGCAGCCCAACGCAAGCGGGGGGGTCCTACGAGCAGTACTTC

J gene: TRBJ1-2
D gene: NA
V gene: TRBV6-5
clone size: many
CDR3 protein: CASSPQGVEGYTF
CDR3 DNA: TGTGCCAGCAGTCCCCAGGGAGTCGAGGGCTACACCTTC

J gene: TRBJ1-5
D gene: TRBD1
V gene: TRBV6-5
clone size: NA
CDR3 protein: CASRDRQGIEAQHF
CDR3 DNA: TGTGCCAGCAGGGATCGACAGGGGATTGAGGCCCAGCATTTT

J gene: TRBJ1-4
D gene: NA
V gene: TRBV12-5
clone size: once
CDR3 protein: CASGLGAGGYEKLFF
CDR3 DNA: TGTGCTAGTGGTTTGGGGGCCGGGGGATACGAAAAACTGTTTTTT

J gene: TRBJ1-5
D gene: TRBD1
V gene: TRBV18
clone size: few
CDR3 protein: CASSPVGQGNQPQHF
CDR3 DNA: TGTGCCAGCTCACCGGTAGGACAGGGCAATCAGCCCCAGCATTTT

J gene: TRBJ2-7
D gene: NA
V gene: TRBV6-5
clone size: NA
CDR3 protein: CASSYPGLEQYF
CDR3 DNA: TGTGCCAGCAGTTACCCGGGGCTCGAGCAGTACTTC

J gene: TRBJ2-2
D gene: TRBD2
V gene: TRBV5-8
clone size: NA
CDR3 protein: CASSGTGLVVFGGELFF
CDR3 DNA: TGTGCCAGCAGCGGGACGGGACTAGTTGTTTTTGGCGGGGAGCTGTTTTTT

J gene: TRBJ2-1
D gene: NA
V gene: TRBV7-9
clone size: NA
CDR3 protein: CASSIGIKRNEQFF
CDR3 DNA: TGTGCCAGCAGCATCGGGATAAAGAGGAATGAGCAGTTCTTC

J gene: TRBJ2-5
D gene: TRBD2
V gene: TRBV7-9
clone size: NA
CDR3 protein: CASSSGGLAGGPRETQYF
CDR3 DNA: TGTGCCAGCAGCTCCGGCGGGCTAGCGGGAGGGCCGAGGGAGACCCAGTACTTC

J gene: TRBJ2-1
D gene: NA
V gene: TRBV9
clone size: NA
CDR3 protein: CASSLGTTYNEQFF
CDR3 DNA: TGTGCCAGCAGCTTGGGGACCACCTACAATGAGCAGTTCTTC

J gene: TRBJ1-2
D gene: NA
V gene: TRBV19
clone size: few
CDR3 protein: CASSIPGSYYGYTF
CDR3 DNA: TGTGCCAGTAGTATCCCCGGGAGCTACTATGGCTACACCTTC

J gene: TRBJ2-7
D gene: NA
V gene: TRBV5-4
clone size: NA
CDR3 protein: CASSLGKGPPYEQYF
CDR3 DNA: TGTGCCAGCAGCTTGGGGAAGGGGCCCCCCTACGAGCAGTACTTC

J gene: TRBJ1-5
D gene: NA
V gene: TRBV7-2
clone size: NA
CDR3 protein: CASSGPDDQPQHF
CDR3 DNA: TGTGCCAGCAGCGGCCCAGACGATCAGCCCCAGCATTTT

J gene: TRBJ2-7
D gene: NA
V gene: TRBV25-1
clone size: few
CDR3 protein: CASTPNWSYEQYF
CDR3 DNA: TGTGCCAGCACCCCCAATTGGTCCTACGAGCAGTACTTC

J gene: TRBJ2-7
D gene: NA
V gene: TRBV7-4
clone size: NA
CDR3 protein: CASSYCHGRGDEQYF
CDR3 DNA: TGTGCCAGCAGCTACTGCCACGGGAGAGGCGACGAGCAGTACTTC

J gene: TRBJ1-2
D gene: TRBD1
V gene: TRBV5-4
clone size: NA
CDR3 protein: CASSLAGQANYGYTF
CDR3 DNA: TGTGCCAGCAGCTTGGCGGGACAGGCTAACTATGGCTACACCTTC